This T cell receptor beta chain was obtained from a study of T cell repertoires in ileal Crohn's disease. Regarding the study as a whole: High-frequency clones were more common in sorted CD8 than CD4 cells.

Time point indicated: neoterminal ileum biopsy at postoperative endoscopy, about 6 months after surgery. Germline assignment: CDR1 MNHEY and CDR2 SMNVEV (reference sequence). V was clipped by 6 bases and J by 4 bases, with 16 bases between them. CDR3 size: 15 residues. This clone was seen more than once but under ten times. Its antigen is currently unknown. Generated by immunoSEQ multiplex PCR, the TCRdb table keeps only in-frame clones and is missing some. Here the sample spans about 13,000 clones, 60% to 70% being singletons. The chain joins TRBV27 to TRBJ1-3, with TRBD1 as a possible D gene (6 bases). The sample consisted of ileal tissue. The receptor's source is an adult with Crohn's disease. DNA for the CDR3: TGTGCCAGCAGCCCCCTGACGACAGGCGGAAACACCATATATTTT. Amino acid sequence: CASSPLTTGGNTIYF.